The following is a T cell receptor (beta chain) sequence with its context. Antigen unknown. This entry comes from a study of monozygotic twins with inflammatory bowel disease. Findings and caveats of the study: In the analysis, different T cell subtypes could not be told apart. Other individuals had fewer clonotypes in common with IBD patients than with healthy twins, especially with disease activity.

The CDR3 spans 14 residues. Germline CDR1 reads DFQATT; CDR2 reads SNEGSKA (reference sequence). UMIs that included a 6-nucleotide sample barcode were added by template switching, which took place during cDNA synthesis. For each CDR3 protein, TCRdb gives one entry from its re-call of the 5' RACE reads, without DNA. This sample contains approximately 400,000 distinct CDR3 sequences. This receptor was taken from a human donor with ulcerative colitis or Crohn's disease, or a healthy co-twin of an affected twin (not recorded which). The V call is TRBV20-1, the J call TRBJ1-6; there is no DNA to check the TCRdb D call of TRBD1. The sample comprised blood. The CDR3 sequence is CSARLDRLNSPLHF.